This T cell receptor beta chain was sequenced for a study of CD8+ T cells in alopecia areata. This clone occurred many times. The V end was cut by 5 bases, the J end by 3 bases, with 18 bases between. Germline values: CDR1 SGHRS, CDR2 YFSETQ. The CDR3 runs 15 residues. RNA was isolated and reverse transcribed to cDNA, the sequencing template. Data came from immunoSEQ multiplex PCR; TCRdb stores just in-frame clones and leaves some out. This table holds 150,000 to 200,000 clones, 45% to 60% found once. The receptor's source is a human donor in good health. The chain recombines TRBV5-1 with TRBJ2-7, with D maybe TRBD2 (6 bases). Sequencing was carried out using CD4+ T cells sorted from blood. CDR3 in DNA: TGCGCCAGCAGTACCGGGACTCCAAGAGGCTACGAGCAGTACTTC. Translation: CASSTGTPRGYEQYF.